These 26 T cell receptor beta chains were all obtained from the same sample, sequenced in a study of CD8 T cells in ankylosing spondylitis. Points from the study as a whole: A TCR beta motif of roughly 8 highly homologous variants appeared characteristic of ankylosing spondylitis blood.

Their specific antigens are unknown. From the 5' RACE reads, TCRdb called clonotypes with MiXCR, one entry per CDR3 protein. Of hundreds of thousands of distinct CDR3 sequences listed, about 10% are singletons. Sequencing was carried out using blood, either unsorted or a sorted T cell fraction (not recorded which). The receptors originated from a male donor with ankylosing spondylitis.

This clonotype was counted ten times or more. V is TRBV6-5 and J is TRBJ2-5; no reliable D call. CDR1 MNHEY and CDR2 SVGAGI come from the germline V gene. The CDR3 sequence is 14 residues long. V was trimmed by 0 bases and J by 5 bases, leaving 10 bases between them. The CDR3 region is CASSYSFDGETQYF. CDR3 sequence (DNA): TGTGCCAGCAGTTACTCATTCGATGGGGAGACCCAGTACTTC.

DNA for the CDR3: TGTGCCAGCAGCCTAGGGGAATGGAGCACTGAAGCTTTCTTT. Encoded protein: CASSLGEWSTEAFF. J is TRBJ1-1 and V is TRBV9; D may be TRBD1 (5 bases). The CDR3 has 14 amino acids. From germline, CDR1 is SGDLS and CDR2 YYNGEE. V was shortened by 4 bases and J by 4 bases, with 14 bases between the two germline ends.

V usage is TRBV20-1 and J usage is TRBJ1-1, with 8 positions matching TRBD1. The V gene's germline CDR1 is DFQATT and CDR2 SNEGSKA (reference sequence). Germline trimming cut 5 bases from V and 5 bases from J; bases unmatched to any gene: 7. This CDR3 has 13 residues. The CDR3 sequence: CSAPGQGWTEAFF. CDR3 nucleotide sequence: TGCAGTGCTCCTGGACAGGGATGGACTGAAGCTTTCTTT.

There are many counts of this clonotype. The chain carries TRBV20-1 and TRBJ1-1, with D tentatively TRBD1 (5 bases). V was trimmed by 0 bases and J by 0 bases, leaving 8 bases between them. Germline CDR1 is DFQATT and CDR2 is SNEGSKA (reference sequence). CDR3 length equals 14 residues. The CDR3 DNA reads as TGCAGTGCTAGAGAAGGGACGGTGAACACTGAAGCTTTCTTT. This gives the protein CSAREGTVNTEAFF.

This clonotype appeared many times. The V call is TRBV5-1, the J call TRBJ1-1; TRBD1 is a possible D gene (6 bases). The CDR3 consists of 15 residues. Trimming pared 3 bases from V and 1 base from J, leaving 13 bases between. The germline V gene encodes CDR1 SGHRS and CDR2 YFSETQ. CDR3 DNA sequence: TGCGCCAGCAGCTCTCAAATGACAGGGAACACTGAAGCTTTCTTT. Translation: CASSSQMTGNTEAFF.

The CDR3 DNA reads as TGTGCCAGCACTCCGGGGTATGGCTACACCTTC. It yields the protein CASTPGYGYTF. V and J are TRBV6-2 or TRBV6-3 and TRBJ1-2; D unclear. This CDR3 spans 11 amino acids. The germline V gene encodes CDR1 MNHEY and CDR2 SVGEGT. Between the trimmed V and J ends, which lost 7 bases and 5 bases, there was a span of 8 bases.

This rearrangement joins TRBV24-1 to TRBJ2-1; either TRBD1 or TRBD2 may fit D (6 bases each). Per germline, CDR1 KGHDR and CDR2 SFDVKD. Between the trimmed V and J ends, which lost 4 bases and 3 bases, there was a span of 18 bases. CDR3 size: 17 residues. In DNA, the CDR3 is TGTGCCACCAGTGACAGTAATATAGGGGGGTTCTACAATGAGCAGTTCTTC. It yields the protein CATSDSNIGGFYNEQFF.

The gene calls are TRBV30 and TRBJ1-1; unclear D gene. This CDR3 has 11 residues. V was shortened by 4 bases and J by 4 bases, with 7 bases between the two germline ends. In germline, CDR1 is GTSNPN, CDR2 SVGIG (reference sequence). CDR3 sequence: CAWKTSTEAFF. The CDR3 nucleotides are TGTGCCTGGAAGACTAGCACTGAAGCTTTCTTT. The full variable domain, rest sourced from reference TRBV30 and TRBJ1-1, is SQTIHQWPATLVQPVGSPLSLECTVEGTSNPNLYWYRQAAGRGLQLLFYSVGIGQISSEVPQNLSASRPQDRQFILSSKKLLLSDSGFYLCAWKTSTEAFFGQGTRLTVV.

This chain links TRBV29-1 with TRBJ2-3, with a weak D call TRBD1 (5 bases). Germline CDR1 is SQVTM and CDR2 is ANQGSEA. The V end was cut by 1 base, the J end by 3 bases, with 11 bases between. The CDR3 is 14 residues long. The CDR3 here is CSVEGGSRTDTQYF. CDR3 sequence (DNA): TGCAGCGTTGAAGGGGGCTCTCGGACAGATACGCAGTATTTT.

As regards this clonotype: It is likely a read error, because the conserved phenylalanine at the end of the CDR3 is missing. No DNA is shown, since the ends of the CDR3 on it are uncertain; the CDR3 is the one TCRdb lists. The chain uses TRBV7-9 and TRBJ2-1; TRBD1 is the table's D call, not checked against the DNA. CDR1 and CDR2 (germline): SEHNR, FQNEAQ (reference sequence). The CDR3 has 11 amino acids, counting both end residues. The CDR3 sequence is CASSLSVEPLI.

This clonotype has a count of ten or more. This rearrangement joins TRBV20-1 to TRBJ2-2; D unclear. The length of the CDR3 is 16 residues. Germline CDR1 and CDR2: DFQATT and SNEGSKA (reference sequence). The V and J ends lost 0 bases and 4 bases respectively, with 15 bases between them. As DNA, the CDR3 is TGCAGTGCTAGAGATCTCGCCCGCCTCCCCACCGGGGAGCTGTTTTTT. Its protein is CSARDLARLPTGELFF.

This clonotype was seen more than once but under ten times. V and J are TRBV29-1 and TRBJ1-1; no clear D. CDR3 length: 12 amino acids. The germline CDR1 and CDR2 sequences are SQVTM and ANQGSEA. The V end was cut by 5 bases, the J end by 1 base, with 8 bases between. The CDR3 bases are TGCAGCGTTACCTTCCCGAACACTGAAGCTTTCTTT. As protein: CSVTFPNTEAFF. The full variable domain, its missing parts supplied by reference TRBV29-1 and TRBJ1-1, is SAVISQKPSRDICQRGTSLTIQCQVDSQVTMMFWYRQQPGQSLTLIATANQGSEATYESGFVIDKFPISRPNLTFSTLTVSNMSPEDSSIYLCSVTFPNTEAFFGQGTRLTVV.

This sequence joins TRBV5-1 and TRBJ2-2, with D perhaps TRBD1 (5 bases). V was cut by 0 bases and J by 6 bases, with 12 bases left in between. CDR1 and CDR2 (germline): SGHRS, YFSETQ. The CDR3 spans 15 residues. The CDR3 bases are TGCGCCAGCAGCTTGGTGGCAGGGCAGGCCGGGGAGCTGTTTTTT. It yields the protein CASSLVAGQAGELFF.

The chain combines TRBV20-1 with TRBJ2-4; D remains unclear. V gave up 4 bases and J gave up 0 bases, with 10 bases separating them. Per the germline V gene, CDR1 is DFQATT and CDR2 is SNEGSKA (reference sequence). CDR3 length: 14 residues. The CDR3 sequence is CSATKTVAKNIQYF. The CDR3 region has the DNA TGCAGTGCTACAAAAACCGTAGCCAAAAACATTCAGTACTTC.

The V call is TRBV18, the J call TRBJ2-7; no clear D gene. The CDR3 covers 14 residues. Germline assignment: CDR1 KGHSH and CDR2 LQKENI. With 3 bases removed from V and 0 bases from J, the gap between germline ends came to 9 bases. The CDR3 DNA sequence: TGTGCCAGCTCACCCTTTGCAAGCTCCTACGAGCAGTACTTC. It is translated as CASSPFASSYEQYF. The full variable domain, completed using reference TRBV18 and TRBJ2-7, is NAGVMQNPRHLVRRRGQEARLRCSPMKGHSHVYWYRQLPEEGLKFMVYLQKENIIDESGMPKERFSAEFPKEGPSILRIQQVVRGDSAAYFCASSPFASSYEQYFGPGTRLTVT.

The gene calls are TRBV5-1 and TRBJ2-7; weak D call: TRBD2 (5 bases). Trimming removed 4 bases from V and 7 bases from J, with 21 bases in between. The V gene's germline CDR1 is SGHRS and CDR2 YFSETQ. This CDR3 spans 15 amino acids. The CDR3 nucleotides read TGCGCCAGCAGCAACCAGCCGGGATTCGAGGAGGAGCAGTACTTC. It is translated as CASSNQPGFEEEQYF.

The chain has TRBV20-1 and TRBJ2-1, with TRBD2 matching over 7 bases. The CDR3 is made up of 16 amino acids. Per the germline V gene, CDR1 is DFQATT and CDR2 is SNEGSKA (reference sequence). The V and J ends lost 0 bases and 3 bases, in that order; junction bases with no gene match: 8. CDR3 DNA sequence: TGCAGTGCTAGAGATAGGAAACTAGCGTACTACAATGAGCAGTTCTTC. Its protein is CSARDRKLAYYNEQFF.

This clonotype was counted between two and nine times. The rearrangement uses TRBV6-5 and TRBJ2-7; D unresolved. This CDR3 has 16 amino acids. Germline-derived CDR1 and CDR2 are MNHEY and SVGAGI. Between the trimmed V and J ends, which lost 0 bases and 2 bases, there was a span of 14 bases. The CDR3 loop reads CASSYSLRATPYEQYF. The CDR3 DNA follows: TGTGCCAGCAGTTACTCGCTGCGAGCGACTCCCTACGAGCAGTACTTC.

The V and J genes are TRBV12-3 or TRBV12-4 and TRBJ1-4; 7 nucleotides agree with TRBD1. The CDR3 has 14 amino acids. V was pared by 6 bases and J by 8 bases, with 9 bases of the junction left unmatched. CDR3 bases: TGTGCCAGCAGCCGGGCACAGGGGAAAGAAAAACTGTTTTTT. As protein: CASSRAQGKEKLFF.

This clonotype was counted only a few times. The rearrangement uses TRBV20-1 and TRBJ1-4; 7 bases match TRBD1. CDR1 and CDR2 from the germline V gene are DFQATT and SNEGSKA (reference sequence). The CDR3 runs 14 residues. J gave up 8 bases and V 0 bases, and 6 bases lay outside the gene matches. CDR3 loop: CSARDGRGGEKLFF. CDR3 sequence (DNA): TGCAGTGCTAGAGACGGCAGGGGGGGAGAAAAACTGTTTTTT.

The V gene is TRBV20-1, the J gene TRBJ1-4; D remains unclear. Trimming removed 2 bases from V and 8 bases from J, with 12 bases in between. The CDR3 is 13 amino acids. Germline V gene lookup returns CDR1 DFQATT and CDR2 SNEGSKA (reference sequence). CDR3 residues: CSARSFDGEKLFF. CDR3 coding DNA: TGCAGTGCTAGAAGTTTCGATGGGGAAAAACTGTTTTTT.

This clonotype has a handful of counts. V is TRBV28 and J is TRBJ2-2; 9 positions agree with TRBD1. The CDR3 is 17 residues long. Germline V gene data show CDR1 as MDHEN and CDR2 as SYDVKM. The V and J ends lost 7 bases and 5 bases, in that order; junction bases with no gene match: 14. This CDR3 reads CASNPRRGQGHTGELFF. The DNA for the CDR3 is TGTGCCAGCAACCCAAGACGTGGACAGGGGCATACCGGGGAGCTGTTTTTT.

This clonotype was seen more than once but under ten times. The CDR3 nucleotides are TGTGCCAGCAGCTCCCTCGAGGGTCGCTATGGCTACACCTTC. This encodes CASSSLEGRYGYTF. The J gene is TRBJ1-2, the V gene TRBV7-9; D unclear. Germline V gives CDR1 SEHNR, CDR2 FQNEAQ (reference sequence). The V gene lost 4 bases and the J gene lost 4 bases, with 13 bases spanning the gap. The CDR3 spans 14 residues.

This clonotype was counted between two and nine times. The chain employs TRBV20-1 and TRBJ1-2, with 7 bases that match TRBD1. V trimming: 7 bases; J trimming: 7 bases; junction bases outside the gene matches: 9. The V gene's germline CDR1 is DFQATT and CDR2 SNEGSKA (reference sequence). The CDR3 totals 12 residues. CDR3 amino acids: CSVGGDSPGYTF. DNA of the CDR3: TGCAGTGTTGGGGGGGACAGCCCTGGCTACACCTTC.

This clonotype was detected only a few times. The rearrangement links TRBV15 to TRBJ1-1, with D unresolved. CDR1 and CDR2 (germline): LNHNV, YYDKDF (reference sequence). Trimming removed 1 base at V and 0 bases at J, with 15 bases between. This CDR3 contains 17 residues. The CDR3 DNA is TGTGCCACCAGCAGAGCCCCAGCCCTAACAGTGAACACTGAAGCTTTCTTT. Its translation: CATSRAPALTVNTEAFF.

The CDR3 region is CASSPPGLAGEGEQFF. In DNA, the CDR3 is TGTGCCAGCTCACCACCGGGACTAGCGGGGGAGGGTGAGCAGTTCTTC. The V and J genes are TRBV18 and TRBJ2-1; 14 bases match TRBD2. The CDR3 contains 16 residues. With V trimmed by 0 bases and J by 9 bases, 4 bases remained unmatched. Germline V lookup: CDR1 KGHSH, CDR2 LQKENI.